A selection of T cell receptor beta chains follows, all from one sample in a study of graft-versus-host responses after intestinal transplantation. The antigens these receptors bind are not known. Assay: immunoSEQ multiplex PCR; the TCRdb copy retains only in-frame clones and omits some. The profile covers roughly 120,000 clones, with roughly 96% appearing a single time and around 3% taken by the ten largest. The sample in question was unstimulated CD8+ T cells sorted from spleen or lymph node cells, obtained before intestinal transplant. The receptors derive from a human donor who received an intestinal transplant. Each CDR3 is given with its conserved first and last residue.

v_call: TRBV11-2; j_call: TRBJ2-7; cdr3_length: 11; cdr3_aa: CASSSSYEQYF
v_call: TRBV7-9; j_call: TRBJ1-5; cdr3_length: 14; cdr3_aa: CASSSGQGDQPQHF
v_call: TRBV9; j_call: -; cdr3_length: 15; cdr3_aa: CASSVAQGHTYEQYF
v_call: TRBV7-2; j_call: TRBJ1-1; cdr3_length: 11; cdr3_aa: CASSARGEAFF
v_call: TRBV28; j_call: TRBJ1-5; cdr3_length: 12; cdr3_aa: CASSPGGQPQHF
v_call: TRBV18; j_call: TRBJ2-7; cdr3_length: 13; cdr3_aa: CASSGDRAYEQYF
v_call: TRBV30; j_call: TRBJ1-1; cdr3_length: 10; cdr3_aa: CAVTTAEAFF
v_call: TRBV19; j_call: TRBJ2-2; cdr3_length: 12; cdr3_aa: CASGRGTGELFF
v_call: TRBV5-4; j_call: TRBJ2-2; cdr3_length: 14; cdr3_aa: CASSLGAPTGELFF
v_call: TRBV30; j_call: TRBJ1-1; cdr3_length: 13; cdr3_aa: CAWSVQGNTEAFF
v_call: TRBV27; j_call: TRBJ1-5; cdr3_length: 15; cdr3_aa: CASSPPSGFNQPQHF
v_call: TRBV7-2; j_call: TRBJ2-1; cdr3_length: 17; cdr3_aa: CASSLPPRTSTRREQFF
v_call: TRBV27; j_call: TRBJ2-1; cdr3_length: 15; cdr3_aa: CASSEGTRANNEQFF
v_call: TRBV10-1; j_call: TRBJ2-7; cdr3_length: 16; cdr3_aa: CASPTGVDGSRYEQYF
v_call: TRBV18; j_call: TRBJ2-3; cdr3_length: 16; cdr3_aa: CASSPVEGEDTDTQYF
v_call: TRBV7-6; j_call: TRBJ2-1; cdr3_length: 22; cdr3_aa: CASSITAPSTRSPLSSYNEQFF
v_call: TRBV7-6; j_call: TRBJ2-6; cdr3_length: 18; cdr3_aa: CASSLEAGEFSGANVLTF
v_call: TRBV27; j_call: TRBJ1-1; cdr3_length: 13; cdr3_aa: CASSITPNTEAFF
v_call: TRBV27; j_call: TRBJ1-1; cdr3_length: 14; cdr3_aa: CASRGQSMNTEAFF